This T cell receptor (beta chain) was recovered during a study of naive and memory T cell subsets. Overall study findings and caveats: The RNA method is potentially sensitive to activation and differentiation changes.

Germline V gene sequence: CDR1 MNHEY, CDR2 SVGAGI. Trimming pared 3 bases from V and 3 bases from J, leaving 8 bases between. There are 13 residues in the CDR3. This clonotype was recorded a few times. Its antigen is still unknown. The library had UMIs added by 3' ligation of an oligonucleotide to TCR cDNA. Adult healthy volunteers gave 2.5 ml peripheral blood for whole-blood RNA. Ligated cDNA underwent four rounds of PCR with nested alpha and beta constant region primers and SP2. Alpha and beta constant region primers primed reverse transcription for blood and skin samples. TCRdb passed the 5' RACE reads through MiXCR, listing each CDR3 protein once. This sample carries 58,000 or so distinct CDR3 sequences, roughly 7.5% of them seen once, and the ten largest clones take about 8.9%.

J is TRBJ2-5 and V is TRBV6-5; TRBD1 or TRBD2 may be the D gene (5 bases each). The TCR comes from a female donor in good health. The DNA for the CDR3 is TGTGCCAGCAGTTATTTGGGGGAAGAGACCCAGTACTTC. Its translation is CASSYLGEETQYF.